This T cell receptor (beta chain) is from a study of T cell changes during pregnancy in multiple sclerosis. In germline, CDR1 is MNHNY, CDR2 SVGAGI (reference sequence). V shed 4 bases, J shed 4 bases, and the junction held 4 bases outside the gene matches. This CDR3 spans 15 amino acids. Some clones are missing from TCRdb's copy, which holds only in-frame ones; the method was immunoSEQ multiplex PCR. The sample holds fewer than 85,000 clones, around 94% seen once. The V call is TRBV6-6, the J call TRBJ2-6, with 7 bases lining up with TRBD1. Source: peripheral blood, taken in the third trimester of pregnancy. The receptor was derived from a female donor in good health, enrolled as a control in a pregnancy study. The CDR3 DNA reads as TGTGCCAGCAGTTCTACAGGGGAAGGGGCCAACGTCCTGACTTTC. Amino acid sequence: CASSSTGEGANVLTF.